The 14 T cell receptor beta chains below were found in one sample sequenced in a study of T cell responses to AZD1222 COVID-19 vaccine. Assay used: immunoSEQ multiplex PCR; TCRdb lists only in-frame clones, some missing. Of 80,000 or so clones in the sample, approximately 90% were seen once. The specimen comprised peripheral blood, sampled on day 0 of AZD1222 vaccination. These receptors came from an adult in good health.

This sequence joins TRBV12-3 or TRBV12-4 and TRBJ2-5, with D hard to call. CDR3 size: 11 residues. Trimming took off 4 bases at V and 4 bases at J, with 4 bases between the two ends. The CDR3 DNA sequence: TGTGCCAGCAGTTCGGGAGAGACCCAGTACTTC. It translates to CASSSGETQYF.

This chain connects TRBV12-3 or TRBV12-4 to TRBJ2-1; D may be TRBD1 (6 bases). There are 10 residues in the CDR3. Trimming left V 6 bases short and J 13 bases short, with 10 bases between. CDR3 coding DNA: TGTGCCAGCAGCTCGGGACATCAGTTCTTC. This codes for CASSSGHQFF.

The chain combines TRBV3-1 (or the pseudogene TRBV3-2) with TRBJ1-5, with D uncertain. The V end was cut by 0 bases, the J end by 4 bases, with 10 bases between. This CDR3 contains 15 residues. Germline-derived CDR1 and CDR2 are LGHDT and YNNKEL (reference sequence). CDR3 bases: TGTGCCAGCAGCCAAGAACCACAGCCAAATCAGCCCCAGCATTTT. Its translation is CASSQEPQPNQPQHF.

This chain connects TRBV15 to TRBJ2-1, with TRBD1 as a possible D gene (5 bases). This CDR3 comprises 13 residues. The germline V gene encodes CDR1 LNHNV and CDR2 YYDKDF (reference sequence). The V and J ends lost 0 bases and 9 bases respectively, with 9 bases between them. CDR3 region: CATSRDYRGEQFF. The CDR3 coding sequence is TGTGCCACCAGCAGAGATTATAGGGGTGAGCAGTTCTTC.

DNA for the CDR3: TGTGCCAGCAGTGTAAGACTAGCGGGGGGGTATAATGAGCAGTTCTTC. Its protein is CASSVRLAGGYNEQFF. The chain carries TRBV6-1 and TRBJ2-1, with 14 nucleotides matching TRBD2. CDR1 and CDR2 (germline): MNHNS, SASEGT. V dropped 4 bases and J dropped 7; count of bases not matched to a gene: 6. The CDR3 is 16 amino acids.

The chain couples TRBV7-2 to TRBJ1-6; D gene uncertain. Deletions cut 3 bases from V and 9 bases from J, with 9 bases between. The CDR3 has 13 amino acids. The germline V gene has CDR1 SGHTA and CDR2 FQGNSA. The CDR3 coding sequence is TGTGCCAGCAGCTTTGGACGGGTTTCACCCCTCCACTTT. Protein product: CASSFGRVSPLHF.

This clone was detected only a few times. This CDR3 is CASSPLVTYNEQFF. The DNA for the CDR3 is TGTGCCAGCAGCCCCCTGGTTACCTACAATGAGCAGTTCTTC. The chain combines TRBV9 with TRBJ2-1; D ambiguous. Germline V CDR1 and CDR2: SGDLS, YYNGEE. V shed 4 bases and J shed 2 bases, with 10 bases lying between them. CDR3 length: 14 residues. Complete variable domain (other parts from reference TRBV9 and TRBJ2-1): DSGVTQTPKHLITATGQRVTLRCSPRSGDLSVYWYQQSLDQGLQFLIQYYNGEERAKGNILERFSAQQFPDLHSELNLSSLELGDSALYFCASSPLVTYNEQFFGPGTRLTVL.

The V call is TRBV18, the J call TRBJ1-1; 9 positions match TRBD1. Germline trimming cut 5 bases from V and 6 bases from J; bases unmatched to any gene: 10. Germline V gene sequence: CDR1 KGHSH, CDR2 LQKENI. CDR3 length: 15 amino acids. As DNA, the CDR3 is TGTGCCAGCTCATCCGGGACAGGGTCGTCACCTGAAGCTTTCTTT. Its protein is CASSSGTGSSPEAFF.

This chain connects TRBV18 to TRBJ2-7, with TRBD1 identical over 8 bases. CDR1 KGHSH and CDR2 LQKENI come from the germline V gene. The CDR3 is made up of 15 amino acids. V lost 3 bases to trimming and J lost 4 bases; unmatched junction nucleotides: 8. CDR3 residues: CASSPGTGQAYEQYF. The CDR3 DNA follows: TGTGCCAGCTCACCGGGGACAGGTCAAGCTTACGAGCAGTACTTC.

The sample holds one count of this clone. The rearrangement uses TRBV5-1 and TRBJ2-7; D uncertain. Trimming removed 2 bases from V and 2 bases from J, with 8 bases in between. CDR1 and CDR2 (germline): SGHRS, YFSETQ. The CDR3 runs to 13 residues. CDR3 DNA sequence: TGCGCCAGCAGCTTCGCCGGAGCCTACGAGCAGTACTTC. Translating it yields CASSFAGAYEQYF.

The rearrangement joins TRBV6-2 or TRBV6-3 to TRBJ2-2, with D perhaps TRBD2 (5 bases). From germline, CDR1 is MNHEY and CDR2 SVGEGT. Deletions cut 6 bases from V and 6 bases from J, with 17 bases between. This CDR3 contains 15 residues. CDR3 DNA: TGTGCCAGCAGCACCGGGCCCCACGGGGCCGGGGAGCTGTTTTTT. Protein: CASSTGPHGAGELFF.

CDR3 protein: CASNPQGYNSPLHF. The CDR3 region has the DNA TGTGCCAGTAATCCCCAGGGATATAATTCACCCCTCCACTTT. The V gene is TRBV19, the J gene TRBJ1-6; D is perhaps TRBD1 (5 bases). The V gene lost 7 bases and the J gene lost 4 bases, with 11 bases spanning the gap. Germline loops: CDR1 LNHDA, CDR2 SQIVND (reference sequence). CDR3 size: 14 residues.

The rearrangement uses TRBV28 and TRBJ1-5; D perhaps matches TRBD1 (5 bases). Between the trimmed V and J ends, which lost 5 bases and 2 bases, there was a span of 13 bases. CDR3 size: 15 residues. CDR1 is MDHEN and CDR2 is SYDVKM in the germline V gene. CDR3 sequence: CASSPAGQGNQPQHF. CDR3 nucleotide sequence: TGTGCCAGCAGTCCAGCGGGGCAAGGCAATCAGCCCCAGCATTTT.

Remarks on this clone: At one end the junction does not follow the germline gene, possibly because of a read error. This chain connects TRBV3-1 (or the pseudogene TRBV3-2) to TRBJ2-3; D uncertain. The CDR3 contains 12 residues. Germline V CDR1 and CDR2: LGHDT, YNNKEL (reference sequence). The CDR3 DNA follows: TGTGCCAGCAGCCAAGTAGATGGTGGGCCCGATTTT. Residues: CASSQVDGGPDF.